The 24 T cell receptor beta chains in this list originate from one sample, sequenced in a study of T-cell reconstitution after alpha-beta-depleted transplantation in children. For TCRbeta, the library was prepared with unique molecular identifiers. TCRdb processed the PCR reads anew with MiXCR; each CDR3 protein has one entry. Of approximately 290,000 distinct CDR3 sequences in the sample, 11% were seen once. The sample was peripheral blood, taken 180 days after TCRalphabeta/CD19-depleted stem cell transplant. Every receptor here comes from a male patient between 2 and 15 years old who had a stem cell transplant for chronic granulomatous disease, so the T cells may come from the graft donor.

This clonotype was observed many times. The CDR3 DNA sequence: TGTGCCAGCAGTCCCATTCATGGGGGCTACACCTTC. As protein: CASSPIHGGYTF. The rearrangement joins TRBV27 to TRBJ1-2; D not resolved. Trimming pared 5 bases from V and 8 bases from J, leaving 12 bases between. The CDR3 runs 12 residues. Germline V gives CDR1 MNHEY, CDR2 SMNVEV (reference sequence).

The gene calls are TRBV14 and TRBJ1-6, with TRBD1 matching over 8 bases. This CDR3 is built from 15 residues. The ends lost 4 bases at V and 7 bases at J; junction bases unmatched: 6. Germline-derived CDR1 and CDR2 are SGHDN and FVKESK. The CDR3 coding sequence is TGTGCCAGCAGCCTGAGGACAGGGAGGAATTCACCCCTCCACTTT. It yields the protein CASSLRTGRNSPLHF. The full variable domain, in which reference TRBV14 and TRBJ1-6 provide the parts outside the CDR3, is EAGVTQFPSHSVIEKGQTVTLRCDPISGHDNLYWYRRVMGKEIKFLLHFVKESKQDESGMPNNRFLAERTGGTYSTLKVQPAELEDSGVYFCASSLRTGRNSPLHFGNGTRLTVT.

The sample holds many counts of this clonotype. The rearrangement links TRBV9 to TRBJ1-1; D might be TRBD1 (6 bases). The CDR3 loop spans 15 amino acids. Per germline, CDR1 SGDLS and CDR2 YYNGEE. V was clipped by 3 bases and J by 4 bases, with 16 bases between them. The CDR3 region is CASSAADRSGTEAFF. In DNA form, the CDR3 reads TGTGCCAGCAGCGCGGCAGACAGGTCTGGCACTGAAGCTTTCTTT. The full variable domain, with the rest looked up from reference TRBV9 and TRBJ1-1, is DSGVTQTPKHLITATGQRVTLRCSPRSGDLSVYWYQQSLDQGLQFLIQYYNGEERAKGNILERFSAQQFPDLHSELNLSSLELGDSALYFCASSAADRSGTEAFFGQGTRLTVV.

This clonotype has ten or more counts. The rearrangement links TRBV11-3 to TRBJ2-3, with 7 bases that match TRBD2. This CDR3 has 17 amino acids. V lost 1 base and J lost 6; bases outside the gene matches: 13. Looked up from germline, CDR1 is SGHNT and CDR2 is YENEEA. CDR3 sequence: CASSLAIGTTREDTQYF. The CDR3 DNA is TGTGCCAGCAGCTTAGCCATCGGGACTACGAGGGAGGATACGCAGTATTTT.

There are a few counts of this clonotype. The gene calls are TRBV12-3 or TRBV12-4 and TRBJ2-3; TRBD2 agrees at 10 bases. The CDR3 runs 16 residues. V lost 3 bases to trimming and J lost 2 bases; unmatched junction nucleotides: 5. DNA of the CDR3: TGTGCCAGCAGTTTTGGAGCGGGAGGGAACACAGATACGCAGTATTTT. Its protein is CASSFGAGGNTDTQYF.

In this sample, this clonotype turned up many times. This chain uses TRBV12-3 or TRBV12-4 with TRBJ2-5; no reliable D call. The length of the CDR3 is 13 residues. V dropped 3 bases and J dropped 6 bases, with 11 bases sitting between them. In DNA form, the CDR3 reads TGTGCCAGCAGTTTTGGCTTCCAGAAGACCCAGTACTTC. Amino acids: CASSFGFQKTQYF.

This clonotype showed up many times. The chain links TRBV18 to TRBJ1-1; TRBD1 agrees at 8 bases. Germline CDR1 KGHSH, CDR2 LQKENI. The CDR3 runs to 16 residues. Trimming took 3 bases from V and 1 from J; bases not matched to a gene: 7. This chain's CDR3 is CASSPLDRVANTEAFF. As DNA, the CDR3 is TGTGCCAGCTCACCTTTGGACAGGGTGGCGAACACTGAAGCTTTCTTT.

About this clonotype itself: A much larger clonotype is one base distant, so this may be a read error. The J gene is TRBJ2-7, the V gene TRBV6-1; possible D gene TRBD1, 6 bases. Per the germline V gene, CDR1 is MNHNS and CDR2 is SASEGT. The CDR3 covers 15 residues. CDR3 region: CASRGAAGFSYELYF. CDR3 DNA: TGTGCCAGCAGGGGGGCGGCAGGTTTCTCCTACGAGCTGTACTTC.

V is TRBV20-1 and J is TRBJ2-1, with 9 positions matching TRBD1. CDR3 length equals 14 residues. Germline CDR1 reads DFQATT; CDR2 reads SNEGSKA (reference sequence). The J segment lost 8 bases and the V segment lost 4 bases, leaving 9 bases of the junction unmatched. CDR3 protein: CSATRTGEGDEQFF. The DNA of the CDR3 is TGCAGTGCTACCAGGACAGGGGAGGGCGATGAGCAGTTCTTC.

Ten or more counts support this clonotype. The V and J genes are TRBV12-3 or TRBV12-4 and TRBJ2-5; TRBD1 is a possible D gene (5 bases). CDR3 length: 14 residues. The V gene lost 5 bases and the J gene lost 4 bases, with 14 bases spanning the gap. The CDR3 DNA follows: TGTGCCAGCAGTGCCCCGCCAGGGCGAGAGACCCAGTACTTC. Amino acid sequence: CASSAPPGRETQYF.

This clonotype showed up many times. The chain recombines TRBV15 with TRBJ2-2; D is unclear. The CDR3 extends over 16 amino acids. V was trimmed by 3 bases and J by 1 base, leaving 12 bases between them. CDR1 is LNHNV, CDR2 YYDKDF, per germline (reference sequence). In DNA form, the CDR3 reads TGTGCCACCAGCAGGCACAGTGGGGTGAACACCGGGGAGCTGTTTTTT. Residues: CATSRHSGVNTGELFF.

This clonotype came up many times. The chain has TRBV3-1 and TRBJ2-3; perhaps D is TRBD1 or TRBD2 (5 bases each). CDR3 size: 14 residues. Germline V gene data show CDR1 as LGHDT and CDR2 as YNNKEL (reference sequence). Trimming took 4 bases from V and 9 from J, leaving 17 bases between them. CDR3 loop: CASSRIEGWGTQYF. CDR3 nucleotide sequence: TGTGCCAGCAGCCGAATCGAGGGGTGGGGAACGCAGTATTTT.

This clonotype showed up many times. This chain joins TRBV10-3 and TRBJ1-3; perhaps TRBD1 as D (6 bases). Trimming took off 6 bases at V and 7 bases at J, with 13 bases between the two ends. Germline lookup yields CDR1 ENHRY and CDR2 SYGVKD. The CDR3 length is 13 residues. CDR3 sequence reads: CAISQQGRNTIYF. In DNA, the CDR3 is TGTGCCATCAGCCAACAGGGTCGGAACACCATATATTTT.

The rearrangement joins TRBV27 to TRBJ2-1; 11 bases match TRBD2. V lost 2 bases to trimming and J lost 7 bases; unmatched junction nucleotides: 4. Germline assignment: CDR1 MNHEY and CDR2 SMNVEV (reference sequence). This CDR3 has 15 amino acids. As DNA, the CDR3 is TGTGCCAGCAGTTTAAGGGGACTAGCGGATAATGAGCAGTTCTTC. Its translation: CASSLRGLADNEQFF.

This clonotype was found many times. The chain combines TRBV12-3 or TRBV12-4 with TRBJ1-5; D is perhaps TRBD1 (5 bases). V lost 2 bases, J lost 0 bases, and 8 bases lay in between. The CDR3 contains 15 residues. The CDR3: CASSLTRASNQPQHF. The CDR3 nucleotides read TGTGCCAGCAGTTTAACCAGGGCTAGCAATCAGCCCCAGCATTTT.

In this sample, this clonotype turned up many times. V gene TRBV27 combines with J gene TRBJ2-7; D unresolved. Germline assignment: CDR1 MNHEY and CDR2 SMNVEV (reference sequence). Between the trimmed V and J ends, which lost 4 bases and 2 bases, there was a span of 9 bases. CDR3 length: 13 amino acids. CDR3 bases: TGTGCCAGCAGTTCCCCTCTCACCTACGAGCAGTACTTC. This encodes CASSSPLTYEQYF.

Turning to this clonotype: With a much larger clone just one base away, this may be a read error. Lacking the conserved final phenylalanine or tryptophan, this CDR3 likely reflects a read error. This chain uses TRBV5-1 with TRBJ2-7; TRBD1 might be the D (5 bases). The V gene lost 4 bases and the J gene lost 3 bases, with 11 bases spanning the gap. Germline CDR1 is SGHRS and CDR2 is YFSETQ. The CDR3 is made up of 13 amino acids. The CDR3 DNA follows: TGCGCCAGCAGCCTAGTGGGGCTCTACGAGCAGTACTAC. This encodes CASSLVGLYEQYY.

This clonotype was observed at least ten times. This chain connects TRBV15 to TRBJ1-4; 9 nucleotides match TRBD1. CDR3 size: 15 residues. CDR1 is LNHNV, CDR2 YYDKDF, per germline (reference sequence). J was trimmed by 4 bases and V by 1 base; bases with no gene match: 1. The CDR3, as DNA: TGTGCCACCAGCAGAGTGGGACAGGGTAATGAAAAACTGTTTTTT. It encodes CATSRVGQGNEKLFF. Supplemented by reference TRBV15 and TRBJ1-4, the full variable domain reads DAMVIQNPRYQVTQFGKPVTLSCSQTLNHNVMYWYQQKSSQAPKLLFHYYDKDFNNEADTPDNFQSRRPNTSFCFLDIRSPGLGDTAMYLCATSRVGQGNEKLFFGSGTQLSVL.

This clonotype came up many times. The chain combines TRBV20-1 with TRBJ2-7; 11 bases match TRBD2. The CDR3 contains 14 residues. Per the germline V gene, CDR1 is DFQATT and CDR2 is SNEGSKA (reference sequence). J gave up 4 bases and V 6 bases, and 8 bases lay outside the gene matches. CDR3 nucleotide sequence: TGCAGTGCCAGACTAGCGGGATTAGCGTACGAGCAGTACTTC. Its translation: CSARLAGLAYEQYF.

This clonotype was detected many times. The genes are TRBV7-9 and TRBJ2-7, with TRBD2 matching over 14 bases. This CDR3 contains 16 residues. The junction had 10 bases not matched to a gene; V was cut back by 5 bases and J by 7 bases. The V gene's germline CDR1 is SEHNR and CDR2 FQNEAQ (reference sequence). The CDR3 DNA follows: TGTGCCAGCAGCCCCGGGACTAGCGGGAGCTCAAGGGAGCAGTACTTC. It translates to CASSPGTSGSSREQYF.

This clonotype has a count of ten or more. The chain links TRBV12-3 or TRBV12-4 to TRBJ1-2; 7 nucleotides agree with TRBD1. This CDR3 spans 13 amino acids. V trimming: 6 bases; J trimming: 8 bases; junction bases outside the gene matches: 9. The CDR3 region is CASRYRGSRGYTF. The CDR3 nucleotides read TGTGCCAGCAGGTACAGGGGTTCAAGGGGCTACACCTTC.

With regard to this clonotype: A much bigger clone sits one base away, suggesting this may be a read error. V usage is TRBV28 and J usage is TRBJ2-2; tentative D call: TRBD2 (5 bases). There are 14 residues in the CDR3. Deletions cut 6 bases from V and 1 base from J, with 9 bases between. Germline CDR1 and CDR2: MDHEN and SYDVKM. The CDR3 protein is CASRAAMNTGELFF. The CDR3 DNA is TGTGCCAGCAGAGCGGCCATGAACACCGGGGAGCTGTTTTTT.

This clonotype was recorded many times. The chain employs TRBV18 and TRBJ2-1, with 8 nucleotides matching TRBD2. With 2 bases clipped from V and 12 bases from J, the junction kept 12 bases outside the gene matches. The CDR3 contains 15 residues. The germline V gene has CDR1 KGHSH and CDR2 LQKENI. CDR3 residues: CASSPILAGSDGQFF. CDR3 nucleotides: TGTGCCAGCTCACCAATTTTAGCGGGGTCTGATGGGCAGTTCTTC.

This clonotype was observed many times. This rearrangement joins TRBV12-3 or TRBV12-4 to TRBJ2-2; 7 positions match TRBD2. Trimming took 0 bases from V and 2 from J; bases not matched to a gene: 15. The CDR3 is 20 amino acids. CDR3 DNA sequence: TGTGCCAGCAGTTTAGCAATTGGATGGCGGGAGCGGTATAACACCGGGGAGCTGTTTTTT. Its protein is CASSLAIGWRERYNTGELFF.